This T cell receptor beta chain was identified in a study of blood T cell repertoires in COVID-19 (TCRdb year 2020). Study-wide context: The collaborator samples originated in the United States, Italy and Spain and spanned the acute and convalescent phases of COVID-19. HLA class I and class II types, where available, came from metadata supplied by the sample provider rather than from assay-based typing. The dataset comprised deeply sampled blood TCRbeta repertoires from subjects exposed to, actively infected with, or recovered from COVID-19. The repertoires were made available in a free public database intended to serve as a resource for research on the immune response to SARS-CoV-2. The samples were drawn from the first 160 participants of the ongoing ImmuneRACE study and from 950 to 1,500 subjects provided by 6 global collaborators. The sample metadata nearly always contained a de-identified subject ID, COVID-19 status, age in years and sex. The prospective study material was composed of cDNA or gDNA derived from T cells, B-cell-depleted T cells, or PBMCs.

This clone occurred once. Which antigen it targets is not known. There are no base qualities to consult, and no much larger clone falls within one base. TCRbeta CDR3 regions were amplified from genomic DNA by means of the immunoSEQ Assay, a bias-controlled multiplex PCR. Processing in the source paper ran as follows. Nucleated cell counts per sample were estimated from amplification of reference gene primers within the assay. Sequence reads were collapsed and filtered to measure the absolute abundance of every unique TCRbeta CDR3 rearrangement. For each sample, productive Simpson clonality was calculated as the square root of Simpson's diversity index over productive rearrangements. TCRdb holds this immuneACCESS table with in-frame rearrangements only. Some clones are missing; in checked studies, unresolved V genes explain under half, and the rest has no known cause. That table furnishes V, J and clone size, whereas the DNA furnished D and trimming. The table for this sample lists approximately 280,000 clones; around 87% of them were counted only once. The ten largest clones represent about 2.2% of the sample.

Here is what the overall study found, with its caveats: How much clinical and demographic metadata was included differed by source and by participant, and the metadata was provided uncurated.

The germline V gene (reference sequence) specifies MNHEY as CDR1 and SMNVEV as CDR2. The CDR3 runs 13 amino acids, cysteine and phenylalanine included. The DNA shown is the 39-base CDR3, in frame from base 1. Between the V and J ends, shortened by 0 bases and 5 bases respectively, the junction contains 7 bases. A second Seattle source provided samples from volunteer blood donors who had recovered from COVID-19. Whole blood was collected in K2EDTA tubes by collaborating institutions according to the institutions' own protocols. For TCRbeta analysis, collaborators shipped samples in one of three forms: frozen whole blood, isolated PBMCs, or DNA extracted from either of those sample types.

This sequence uses TRBV27 and TRBJ2-5; the D gene cannot be resolved reliably. The material sequenced was peripheral blood. The sequence derives from a woman younger than 45 who had recovered from COVID-19. For the CDR3, the sequence is CASSLSGGETQYF. The DNA reads TGTGCCAGCAGTTTATCAGGCGGCGAGACCCAGTACTTC.